The 17 T cell receptor beta chains listed next were all sequenced from one sample in a study of regulatory T cells in long-lasting Graves disease. Arm-PCR of CDR3 regions and iRepertoire HTBI primers were the basis on which TCR beta libraries were built. TCRdb re-analysed the multiplex PCR reads in MiXCR, keeping a single row per CDR3 protein. In the table there are around 400,000 distinct CDR3 sequences, around 23% of which are singletons. Stated time point: persistent/refractory GD, antithyroid drugs over 5 years with positive TRAb. There was RNA extracted from PBMCs, and the TCR library was made from it. Sample: peripheral blood mononuclear cells (PBMCs), taken when the disease was refractory, from a patient treated with antithyroid drugs. The source is a female donor with Graves disease.

The genes are TRBV6-2 or TRBV6-3 and TRBJ1-2; no firm D call. Trimming pared 6 bases from V and 4 bases from J, leaving 9 bases between. Germline CDR1 and CDR2: MNHEY and SVGEGT. This CDR3 spans 12 amino acids. In DNA form, the CDR3 reads TGTGCCAGCAGCTGGGGTTTCTATGGCTACACCTTC. It translates to CASSWGFYGYTF.

In this sample, this clonotype turned up many times. The rearrangement links TRBV7-9 to TRBJ1-2; the match to TRBD1 covers 7 bases. The trim removed 5 bases at V and 6 bases at J, leaving 6 bases unmatched. The CDR3 consists of 13 residues. Germline assignment: CDR1 SEHNR and CDR2 FQNEAQ (reference sequence). The CDR3 here is CASSQGQSHGYTF. DNA for the CDR3: TGTGCCAGCAGCCAGGGACAGAGTCATGGCTACACCTTC.

The gene calls are TRBV2 and TRBJ2-7; no clear D. The CDR3 sequence is 12 residues long. With 5 bases removed from V and 7 bases from J, the gap between germline ends came to 12 bases. Germline values: CDR1 SNHLY, CDR2 FYNNEI. CDR3 in amino acids: CASSSLGWEQYF. The CDR3 DNA follows: TGTGCCAGCAGTTCCTTGGGGTGGGAGCAGTACTTC.

The rearrangement joins TRBV4-1 to TRBJ2-7, with 7 bases matching TRBD2. In germline, CDR1 is MGHRA, CDR2 YSYEKL. This CDR3 has 16 residues. With 4 bases clipped from V and 3 bases from J, the junction kept 12 bases outside the gene matches. In DNA, the CDR3 is TGCGCCAGCAGCCCAGTAGGGCTAGCGGAGAACTACGAGCAGTACTTC. Amino acids: CASSPVGLAENYEQYF.

The V and J genes are TRBV7-9 and TRBJ1-1, with D perhaps TRBD1 (5 bases). Germline CDR1 SEHNR, CDR2 FQNEAQ (reference sequence). The CDR3 is 14 amino acids. V was cut by 5 bases and J by 8 bases, with 18 bases left in between. CDR3 amino acids: CASSPPTDINEAFF. The CDR3 nucleotides read TGTGCCAGCAGCCCCCCGACAGATATAAACGAAGCTTTCTTT.

This clonotype was observed at least ten times. The chain combines TRBV7-9 with TRBJ2-2; D possibly corresponds to TRBD2 (5 bases). V was shortened by 1 base and J by 4 bases, with 7 bases between the two germline ends. Germline CDR1 is SEHNR and CDR2 is FQNEAQ (reference sequence). This CDR3 contains 14 residues. CDR3 DNA sequence: TGTGCCAGCAGCTTAGGGCTAGCCACCGGGGAGCTGTTTTTT. Protein: CASSLGLATGELFF.

At least ten counts were recorded for this clonotype. J is TRBJ1-1 and V is TRBV10-3; tentatively, D is TRBD1 (5 bases). V was trimmed by 7 bases and J by 5 bases, leaving 14 bases between them. Germline loops: CDR1 ENHRY, CDR2 SYGVKD. The CDR3 is 13 residues long. The CDR3 loop is CAIMRGDSTEAFF. The CDR3 DNA follows: TGTGCCATCATGAGGGGAGATTCGACTGAAGCTTTCTTT.

Details on this clonotype: Compared with germline, one end of the junction differs, possibly owing to a read error. The chain combines TRBV28 with TRBJ2-7; the match to TRBD2 covers 13 bases. The CDR3 extends over 15 amino acids. Germline assignment: CDR1 MDHEN and CDR2 SYDVKM. The CDR3 sequence is CAGRETSGRAYEQYF. In DNA, the CDR3 is TGTGCCGGCAGAGAAACTAGCGGGAGGGCCTACGAGCAGTACTTC.

The genes are TRBV28 and TRBJ2-1; 9 bases agree with TRBD2. The CDR3 consists of 13 residues. The V gene end was trimmed by 5 bases and the J gene end by 6 bases; junction bases not matched to a gene: 2. Germline CDR1 is MDHEN and CDR2 is SYDVKM. Written as DNA, the CDR3 is TGTGCCAGCAGTCCGACTAGCGGCAATGAGCAGTTCTTC. It translates to CASSPTSGNEQFF.

The rearrangement links TRBV6-5 to TRBJ1-1; 8 bases map to TRBD1. Germline values: CDR1 MNHEY, CDR2 SVGAGI. V gave up 2 bases and J gave up 4 bases; unmatched junction bases: 3. The CDR3 extends over 14 amino acids. CDR3 coding DNA: TGTGCCAGCAGTTACCTCCAGGGGGCCACTGAAGCTTTCTTT. Its translation is CASSYLQGATEAFF.

Comment on this clonotype: This may come from a read error, since a much larger clone is one base off. The rearrangement links TRBV2 to TRBJ1-5; D ambiguous. The V and J ends lost 4 bases and 8 bases respectively, with 12 bases between them. The germline gives CDR1 SNHLY, CDR2 FYNNEI. The CDR3 is 13 residues long. CDR3: CASSGRSSKPQHF. In DNA, the CDR3 is TGTGCCAGCAGTGGAAGGAGTTCGAAGCCCCAGCATTTT.

V usage is TRBV19 and J usage is TRBJ1-2; 7 bases match TRBD1. The CDR3 contains 17 residues. The trim removed 7 bases at V and 0 bases at J, leaving 14 bases unmatched. Looked up from germline, CDR1 is LNHDA and CDR2 is SQIVND (reference sequence). CDR3 in DNA: TGTGCCAGTAATGACTTACAGGGGACCTATGCTAACTATGGCTACACCTTC. Encoded protein: CASNDLQGTYANYGYTF.

The chain links TRBV28 to TRBJ2-1; 7 nucleotides line up with TRBD1. CDR1 MDHEN and CDR2 SYDVKM come from the germline V gene. This CDR3 contains 13 residues. Trimming took 2 bases from V and 8 from J; bases not matched to a gene: 3. The CDR3 here is CASSLAGGDEQFF. In DNA form, the CDR3 reads TGTGCCAGCAGTTTAGCAGGGGGTGATGAGCAGTTCTTC. Full variable domain (remainder filled in from reference TRBV28 and TRBJ2-1): DVKVTQSSRYLVKRTGEKVFLECVQDMDHENMFWYRQDPGLGLRLIYFSYDVKMKEKGDIPEGYSVSREKKERFSLILESASTNQTSMYLCASSLAGGDEQFFGPGTRLTVL.

J is TRBJ2-1 and V is TRBV25-1; 12 nucleotides line up with TRBD2. CDR3 length: 14 residues. Trimming took 10 bases from V and 5 from J; bases not matched to a gene: 6. Per the germline V gene, CDR1 is MGHDK and CDR2 is SYGVNS. As DNA, the CDR3 is TGTGCCACTTCGACTAGCGGGAGACACAATGAGCAGTTCTTC. This gives the protein CATSTSGRHNEQFF.

The table lists this clonotype with a count of one. The CDR3 here is CATIERPPSGANVLTF. Here the CDR3 DNA reads TGTGCCACAATTGAAAGACCACCCTCTGGGGCCAACGTCCTGACTTTC. The V call is TRBV2, the J call TRBJ2-6; D remains unclear. CDR3 length: 16 amino acids. Trimming cost V 10 bases and J 0 bases, with 16 bases left between them. Germline V lookup: CDR1 SNHLY, CDR2 FYNNEI.

Turning to this clonotype: A much bigger clone sits one base away, suggesting this may be a read error. The rearrangement joins TRBV29-1 to TRBJ2-5, with D possibly called TRBD1 or TRBD2 (5 bases each). Germline CDR1 SQVTM, CDR2 ANQGSEA. CDR3 length: 15 residues. Trimming pared 0 bases from V and 2 bases from J, leaving 13 bases between. The CDR3 sequence is CSVEERGVRQETQYF. CDR3 coding DNA: TGCAGCGTTGAAGAGAGGGGAGTACGTCAAGAGACCCAGTACTTC.

This clonotype came up a few times. This chain joins TRBV7-9 and TRBJ2-3; no definite D call. Germline loops: CDR1 SEHNR, CDR2 FQNEAQ (reference sequence). The CDR3 has 12 residues. V was clipped by 6 bases and J by 4 bases, with 8 bases between them. The chain's CDR3 is CASSIKADTQYF. The CDR3 region has the DNA TGTGCCAGCAGTATCAAAGCAGATACGCAGTATTTT.